This T cell receptor (beta chain) derives from a study of cytomegalovirus exposure and HLA in healthy donors. Overall study: The study placed roughly four fifths of its roughly 400 genotyped donors in the Caucasian-associated ancestry cluster. Study results and limitations: The authors listed roughly 150 TCR beta chains as cytomegalovirus-associated.

Both 60 Vbeta primers and 13 Jbeta primers went into the PCR. Sequencing used immunoSEQ multiplex PCR; TCRdb keeps in-frame clones, though not all of them. The sample shows 150,000 or so clones, about 80% of them seen only once. To note about this clone: Its specificity is unknown.

V lost 5 bases and J lost 3; bases outside the gene matches: 6. The CDR3 totals 16 residues. CDR1 MNHEY and CDR2 SMNVEV come from the germline V gene (reference sequence). The clonotype comes from a man aged 35 to 55 in good health and CMV-seropositive. The rearrangement joins TRBV27 to TRBJ1-5, with TRBD1 identical over 11 bases. What was sequenced was PBMCs. The DNA for the CDR3 is TGTGCCAGCAGTCCATGGGACAGGGGGTACAATCAGCCCCAGCATTTT. Its translation: CASSPWDRGYNQPQHF.